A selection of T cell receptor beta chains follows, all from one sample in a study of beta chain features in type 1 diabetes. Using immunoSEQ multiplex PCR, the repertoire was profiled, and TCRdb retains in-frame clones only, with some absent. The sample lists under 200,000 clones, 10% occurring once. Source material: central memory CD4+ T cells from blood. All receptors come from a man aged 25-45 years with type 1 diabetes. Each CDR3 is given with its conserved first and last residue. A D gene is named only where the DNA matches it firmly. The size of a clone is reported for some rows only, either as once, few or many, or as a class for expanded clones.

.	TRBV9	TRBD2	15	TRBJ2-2	TGTGCCAGCAGCCTCGGACTAGCGGGAGCCGGGGAGCTGTTTTTT	CASSLGLAGAGELFF
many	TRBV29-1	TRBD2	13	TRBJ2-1	TGCAGCGTTGCAGGCGGGAGGTATAATGAGCAGTTCTTC	CSVAGGRYNEQFF
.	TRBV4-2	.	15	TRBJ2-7	TGTGCCAGCAGCTTTTCCCCAAAAGCCGACTACGAGCAGTACTTC	CASSFSPKADYEQYF
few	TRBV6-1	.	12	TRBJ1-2	TGTGCCAGCAGTGAACCGCGCCGGGGCTACACCTTC	CASSEPRRGYTF
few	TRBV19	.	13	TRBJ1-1	TGTGCCAGTAGTTCCCTCTTGAACACTGAAGCTTTCTTT	CASSSLLNTEAFF
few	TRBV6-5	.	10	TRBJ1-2	TGTGCCACTCAGGAACCTGGCTACACCTTC	CATQEPGYTF
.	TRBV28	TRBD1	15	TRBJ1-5	TGTGCCAGCAGTCCGGCCGGGACAGGGACTCAGCGAGCGCATTTT	CASSPAGTGTQRAHF
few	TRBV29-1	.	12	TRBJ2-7	TGCAGCGCCCAGGGGTTTTCCTACGAGCAGTACTTC	CSAQGFSYEQYF
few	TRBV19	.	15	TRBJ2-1	TGTGCCAGTTCTCGGGACACCCCTCCCACCAATGAGCAGTTCTTC	CASSRDTPPTNEQFF
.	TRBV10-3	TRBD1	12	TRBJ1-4	TGTGCCAGCAGTTACAGGGGTGAAAAACTGTTTTTT	CASSYRGEKLFF
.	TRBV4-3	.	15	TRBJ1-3	TGCGCCAGCAGCCAAGATTGGGTGGGCGGAAACACCATATATTTT	CASSQDWVGGNTIYF
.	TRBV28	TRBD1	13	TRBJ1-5	TGTGCCAGCCAGGTCGCGGGGCGAAGGGGGCACCATTTT	CASQVAGRRGHHF
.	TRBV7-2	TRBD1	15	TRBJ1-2	TGTGCCAGCAGCTTTTCCGCGGGACAGGCGGGTGGCTACACCTTC	CASSFSAGQAGGYTF
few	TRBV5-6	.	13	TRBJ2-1	TGTGCCAGCAGCTTTGTATCCCGGGATGAGCAGTTCTTC	CASSFVSRDEQFF
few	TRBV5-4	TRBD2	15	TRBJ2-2	TGTGCCAGCAGCTTGGTACGCGGGAGGGCCGGGGAGCTGTTTTTT	CASSLVRGRAGELFF
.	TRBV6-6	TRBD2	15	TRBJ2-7	TGTGCCAGCAGTTACTCGACGGGAGGCATGTACGAGCAGTACTTC	CASSYSTGGMYEQYF
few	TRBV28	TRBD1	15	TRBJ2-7	TGTGCCAGCAGTCTACGTGGGGGACAGGGATACGAGCAGTACTTC	CASSLRGGQGYEQYF
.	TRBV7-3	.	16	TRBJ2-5	TGTGCCAGCAGCCTAAGAGGTTCGGGTTTAGGAGAGACCCAGTACTTC	CASSLRGSGLGETQYF
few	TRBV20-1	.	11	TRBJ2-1	TGCAGTGCGAGAGCTTACAATGAGCAGTTCTTC	CSARAYNEQFF
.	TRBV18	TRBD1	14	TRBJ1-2	TGTGCCAGCTCGGAGGGACAGGGGGCCTATGGCTACACCTTC	CASSEGQGAYGYTF
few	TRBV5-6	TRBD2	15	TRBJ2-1	TGTGCCAGCAGCCATCGACTAGCGGGAAATAATGAGCAGTTCTTC	CASSHRLAGNNEQFF
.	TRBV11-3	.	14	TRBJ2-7	TGTGCCAGCAAATCCTTGGGGGGTCTCTACGAGCAGTACTTC	CASKSLGGLYEQYF
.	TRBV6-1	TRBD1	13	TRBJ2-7	TGTGCCAGCAGGGGGACAGGTAGCTACGAGCAGTACTTC	CASRGTGSYEQYF
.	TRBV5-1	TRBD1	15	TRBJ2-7	TGCGCCAGCAGCTTGGCGCAGGGGGAACCTACGAGTGCGTACTTC	CASSLAQGEPTSAYF
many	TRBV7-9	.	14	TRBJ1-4	TGTGCCAGCAGCCGAGGACAGACTAATGAAAAACTGTTTTTT	CASSRGQTNEKLFF
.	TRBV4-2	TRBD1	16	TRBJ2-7	TGTGCCAGCAGCCTCGGAGCGGGACAGGGTCCCTACGAGCAGTACTTC	CASSLGAGQGPYEQYF
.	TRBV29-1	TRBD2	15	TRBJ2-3	TGCAGCGTTACCGGGACTAGCGGACCCACAGATACGCAGTATTTT	CSVTGTSGPTDTQYF
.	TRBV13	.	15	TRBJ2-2	TGTGCCAGCAGCTTATTGCCAGAGGGCACCGGGGAGCTGTTTTTT	CASSLLPEGTGELFF
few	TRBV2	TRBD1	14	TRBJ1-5	TGTGCCAGCAGGCAAACAGGGGTTGGGCAGCCCCAGCATTTT	CASRQTGVGQPQHF
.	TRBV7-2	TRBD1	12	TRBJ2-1	TGTGCCAGCAGCCAACCAGGGGGTCAGGAGTTCTTC	CASSQPGGQEFF
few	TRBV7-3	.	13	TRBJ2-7	TGTGCCAGCAGCCCACCAGGGGATAGGGAGCAGTACTTC	CASSPPGDREQYF
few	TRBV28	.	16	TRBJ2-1	TGTGCCAGCACCGGTGCCGGGGCGGGGTCGGACAATGAGCAGTTCTTC	CASTGAGAGSDNEQFF
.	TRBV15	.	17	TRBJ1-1	TGTGCCACCAGCAAGGGGGAGGGGAAGGCGGGGAACACTGAAGCTTTCTTT	CATSKGEGKAGNTEAFF
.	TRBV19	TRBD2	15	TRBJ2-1	TGTGCCAGTAGTAGAGCGGGGCGACTTCACAATGAGCAGTTCTTC	CASSRAGRLHNEQFF
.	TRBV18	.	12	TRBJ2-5	TGTGCCAGCTCACCACCGGCTGAGACCCAGTACTTC	CASSPPAETQYF
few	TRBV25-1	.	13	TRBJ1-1	TGTGCCAGCATCACACTAGAGGGCACTGAAGCTTTCTTT	CASITLEGTEAFF
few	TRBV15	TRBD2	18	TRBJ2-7	TGTGCCACCAGCAGAGATCTCAAGCGGGCTAGCGGAACCTACGAGCAGTACTTC	CATSRDLKRASGTYEQYF
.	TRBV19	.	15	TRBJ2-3	TGTGCCAGTATCTCGCGGGACGGGAACACAGATACGCAGTATTTT	CASISRDGNTDTQYF
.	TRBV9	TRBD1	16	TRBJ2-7	TGTGCCAGCAGCGCCCAGGGGGGACAGGGGATCCCCGAGCAGTACTTC	CASSAQGGQGIPEQYF
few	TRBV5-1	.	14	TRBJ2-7	TGCGCCAGCAGCTTGGGTTCCCAGGTAGACGAGCAGTACTTC	CASSLGSQVDEQYF
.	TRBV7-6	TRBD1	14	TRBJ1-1	TGTGCCAGCAGCCCAAGACAGGGGGGAACTGAAGCTTTCTTT	CASSPRQGGTEAFF